This entry lists 3 T cell receptor beta chains sequenced from one sample in a study of cytomegalovirus exposure and HLA in healthy donors. Primers for the PCR totalled 60 Vbeta and 13 Jbeta. Profiling relied on immunoSEQ multiplex PCR, and the TCRdb table lists in-frame clones only, not all of them. The sample consists of approximately 140,000 clones, 60% to 85% of them appearing once. Sequencing was done on a sample of PBMCs. The receptor set was obtained from a man aged 35-49 years in good health and CMV-seropositive.

J is TRBJ2-5 and V is TRBV6-1; 7 bases are a match to TRBD2. V dropped 6 bases and J dropped 0; count of bases not matched to a gene: 1. This CDR3 has 13 residues. Germline values: CDR1 MNHNS, CDR2 SASEGT. CDR3 loop: CASRSGNQETQYF. In DNA form, the CDR3 reads TGTGCCAGCAGGAGCGGGAACCAAGAGACCCAGTACTTC.

As DNA, the CDR3 is TGTGCCAGCGGGCAGGGGGTCGAAAAACTGTTTTTT. It translates to CASGQGVEKLFF. The chain uses TRBV28 and TRBJ1-4; the match to TRBD1 covers 7 bases. Losses at the gene ends were 8 bases for V and 8 bases for J; bases not matched to a gene: 5. Germline CDR1 reads MDHEN; CDR2 reads SYDVKM. CDR3 length: 12 amino acids.

A single count supports this clone. The CDR3 bases are TGTGCCAGCAGTTTAGGGTTTCGGACAGGGGCTTCGGAGGAGACCCAGTACTTC. Protein product: CASSLGFRTGASEETQYF. This chain joins TRBV27 and TRBJ2-5; 9 nucleotides agree with TRBD1. V gave up 2 bases and J gave up 5 bases; unmatched junction bases: 15. CDR3 length: 18 residues. Germline V CDR1 and CDR2: MNHEY, SMNVEV (reference sequence).